This TCR beta chain stems from a study of cytomegalovirus exposure and HLA in healthy donors. For the study at large: Inside one of the first data releases sat about 85 million unique TCRs taken from HLA-typed donors.

The primer mix had 60 Vbeta and 13 Jbeta primers. Profiled with immunoSEQ multiplex PCR; TCRdb holds only in-frame clones, not every one. The sample contains some 120,000 clones, around three quarters of which appear only once. A note on this clone: Its antigen is as yet unknown.

General study results and limits: A later analysis found common viral pathogens apparently linked to several of the most significant clusters. Productive status was seen about 87% or about 30% of the time for most TCR beta V segments in an earlier analysis. TCR sequences were mostly rare, though some public TCRs occurred in many donors.

V shed 6 bases and J shed 1 base, with 6 bases lying between them. The CDR3 is made up of 12 amino acids. Germline V CDR1 and CDR2: LNHDA, SQIVND (reference sequence). Sequenced sample: PBMCs. The receptor was derived from a young man in good health and CMV-seronegative. The J gene is TRBJ1-1, the V gene TRBV19; D remains ambiguous. In DNA, the CDR3 is TGTGCCAGTAGCTCCGGGAACACTGAAGCTTTCTTT. This sequence encodes CASSSGNTEAFF.